This T cell receptor beta chain was sequenced during a study of T cell repertoires in cytomegalovirus infection. Overall study context: Newly reported HLA-C-restricted and thoroughly characterized HLA-B-restricted CMV epitopes were employed. The public TCR beta signatures pointed to both CMV infection and matching HLA type.

This clonotype was detected a few times. No antigen is known for it. This CDR3 is 13 amino acids long. The germline V gene encodes CDR1 SEHNR and CDR2 FQNEAQ (reference sequence). Trimming stripped 6 bases from V and 2 bases from J, with 9 bases between. Study observations and caveats: Dominant in the ex vivo response were TCR beta clonotypes restricted by HLA-C and specific for CMV.

MiXCR, run by TCRdb on the reads, gives a single entry per CDR3 protein. The table has about 110,000 distinct CDR3 sequences, roughly 39% seen once. The TCR originated in a human donor in good health (CMV status not recorded). Some clones in this sample may be carry-over from other donors' samples. The chain combines TRBV7-9 with TRBJ2-3, with a tentative D call TRBD1 (6 bases). The starting material was CD8+ T cells from cultured PBMCs, obtained from culture after CMV antigen stimulation. CDR3 bases: TGTGCCAGCAGTTGGGACAACACAGATACGCAGTATTTT. Its translation: CASSWDNTDTQYF.